The TCR beta chain under discussion was sequenced for a study of blood T cell repertoires in COVID-19. Study background: The study drew acute and convalescent COVID-19 samples from the United States, Italy and Spain. T cells, B-cell-depleted T cells, or PBMCs provided the cDNA or gDNA that served as material.

This clone showed up just once. The table came from immunoSEQ multiplex PCR; TCRdb's copy has only in-frame clones and leaves some out. The table shows about 270,000 clones, with around nine tenths occurring only once. This CDR3 region has 13 residues. Trimming pared 1 base from V and 3 bases from J, leaving 7 bases between. Germline lookup yields CDR1 MGHRA and CDR2 YSYEKL. This sequence joins TRBV4-1 and TRBJ2-7; no definite D call. Sequencing input: PBMCs or T cells enriched from blood (not recorded which). This TCR was sampled from a woman younger than 35 who had recovered from COVID-19. CDR3 loop: CASSQGRNYEQYF. CDR3 nucleotides: TGCGCCAGCAGCCAAGGCAGGAACTACGAGCAGTACTTC.